This TCR beta chain was sequenced for a study of Graves' ophthalmopathy and Graves' hyperthyroidism. Germline lookup yields CDR1 LNHDA and CDR2 SQIVND (reference sequence). CDR3 length equals 19 residues. Trimming pared 3 bases from V and 0 bases from J, leaving 18 bases between. This clonotype appeared a few times. Its antigen is as yet unknown. Study results and caveats: Blood shared most expanded thyroid clonotypes above 0.001 frequency.

Thyroid ultrasound, orbital computed tomography, TRAb, serum thyroxine and clinical symptoms formed the basis of diagnosis. The PBMC fraction was derived from around 9.4 ml of fresh peripheral blood. CDR3 regions of TCR beta were amplified from RNA transcripts. RT-PCR with HTBI primers came first, then second-round multiplex PCR. TCRdb fed the multiplex PCR reads into MiXCR, producing one record per CDR3 protein. The table has 600,000 to 950,000 distinct CDR3 sequences, 35% to 50% seen once. What was sequenced was peripheral blood. This receptor was obtained from an adult man with Graves' ophthalmopathy. The J gene is TRBJ2-6, the V gene TRBV19; possibly TRBD2 for D (6 bases). CDR3 loop: CASSMAPGGANSGANVLTF. In nucleotides, the CDR3 is TGTGCCAGTAGTATGGCTCCCGGAGGGGCCAACTCTGGGGCCAACGTCCTGACTTTC.